This TCR beta chain was sequenced during a study of T cell repertoires in cytomegalovirus infection. About the research overall: HLA-B-restricted CMV epitopes that are well studied, plus recently identified HLA-C-restricted ones, were used by the study. A matching HLA type, together with CMV infection, was signaled by public TCR beta signatures.

TCRdb independently ran MiXCR on the reads; one entry per CDR3 protein. The table has about 570,000 distinct CDR3 sequences, just under 40% seen once. V lost 2 bases and J lost 0, with 12 bases in between. The CDR3 sequence is 16 residues long. The germline CDR1 and CDR2 sequences are SGHTA and FQGNSA. This clonotype was observed at least ten times. Its antigen is still unknown. This sequence joins TRBV7-2 and TRBJ2-3; D uncertain. The receptor comes from a human donor in good health (CMV status not recorded). Some clones in this sample may be carry-over from other donors' samples. The source material was cultured PBMCs, sampled from culture after CMV antigen stimulation. This CDR3 reads CASSLMALTSTDTQYF. The CDR3 DNA reads as TGTGCCAGCAGCTTAATGGCGTTGACTAGCACAGATACGCAGTATTTT.